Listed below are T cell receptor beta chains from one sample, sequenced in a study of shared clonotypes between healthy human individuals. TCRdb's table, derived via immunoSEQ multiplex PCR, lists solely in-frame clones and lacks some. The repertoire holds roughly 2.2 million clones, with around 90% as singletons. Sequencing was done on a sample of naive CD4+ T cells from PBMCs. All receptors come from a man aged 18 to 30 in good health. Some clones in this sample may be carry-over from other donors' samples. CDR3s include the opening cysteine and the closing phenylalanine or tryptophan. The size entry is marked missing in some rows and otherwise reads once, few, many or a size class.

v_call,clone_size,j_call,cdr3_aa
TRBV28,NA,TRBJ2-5,CASSPRLAGVETQYF
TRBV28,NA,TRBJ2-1,CASSSGTVSYNEQFF
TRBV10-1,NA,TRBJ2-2,CASGGLASGLTGELFF
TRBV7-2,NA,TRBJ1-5,CASSFLGGRSNQPQHF
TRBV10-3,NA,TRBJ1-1,CAISARRNEAFF
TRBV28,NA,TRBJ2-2,CASSLVGTSGSRTGELFF
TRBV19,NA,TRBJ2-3,CASRDTTDTQYF
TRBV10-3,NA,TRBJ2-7,CAIKPSGVGTYEQYF
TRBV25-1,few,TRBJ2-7,CASSVGRRDEQYF
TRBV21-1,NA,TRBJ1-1,CASLEGPMNTEAFF
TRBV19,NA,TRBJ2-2,CASRPDTGELFF
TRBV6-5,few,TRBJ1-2,CASSYSGGDYGYTF
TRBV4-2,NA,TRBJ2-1,CASSGRTGGSYNEQFF
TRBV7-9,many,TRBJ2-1,CASSYGSGRPRAYNEQFF
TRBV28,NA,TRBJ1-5,CASSLEGPQHF
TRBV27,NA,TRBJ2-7,CASSFAEQYF
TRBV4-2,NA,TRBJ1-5,CASSLPGQPQHF
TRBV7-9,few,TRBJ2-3,CASSLLQIYTDTQYF
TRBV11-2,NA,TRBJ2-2,CASSLAGRDTGELFF
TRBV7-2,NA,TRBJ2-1,CASSLGTYNEQFF